The present T cell receptor beta chain was sequenced within a study of prognosis after radiotherapy for stage I lung cancer (dated by TCRdb to 2020 to 2023). For the wider study: Between April 2018 and January 2019, 20 or so stage I NSCLC patients were enrolled in Nanjing, China. Stage I lung tumors that were newly diagnosed and primary were found in about 14 patients, while roughly five patients had oligometastatic NSCLC after surgical resection of the primary tumor. All patients were considered medically inoperable, owing to comorbidities in over ten and refusal of surgery in over 5. The cohort comprised 13 men and five or six women with a median age of roughly 74 years, ranging from 53 to 84 years. On tumor histology, twelve patients had adenocarcinoma and six to eight had squamous cell carcinoma. SBRT was delivered in 3 to 5 fractions with a biologically effective dose of at least 100 Gy, and image-guided IMRT or VMAT was used for delivery. Concurrent therapy was not administered to any patient alongside SBRT. Distant metastases were developed by four of the 19 patients after SBRT, at a median of about seven months, whereas no significant progression was observed in the other 15 patients. Peripheral blood TCR beta repertoires were profiled in stage I NSCLC patients before and after stereotactic body radiotherapy, and the study then linked these repertoires to distant failure. A total of approximately 38 blood samples from about 19 patients were sequenced, with one sample obtained before and one obtained after SBRT for each patient. What the authors observed across the whole study: TRBV and TRBJ usage frequencies reportedly differed by metastasis status, in two V genes at baseline and in eight or nine V and two J genes after SBRT. The study was limited by its small cohort and short follow-up, and the findings require independent validation. A decrease in unique TCR clone counts was observed after SBRT (median approximately 9,800 before versus about 7,200 after; Wilcoxon paired P=0.011). Tumor specificity of expanded TCR clones was not determined. Post-SBRT Shannon entropy and its change from baseline were lower in patients who developed distant metastases; baseline Shannon entropy was not associated with metastases. No adjustment for multiple comparisons was applied to any of the reported P values.

All patients had node-negative disease on CT and PET/CT, and none had a history of other malignancies or prior chemotherapy or radiotherapy. Around 6 milliliters of peripheral venous blood were drawn into EDTA tubes at each of two time points. PBMCs were isolated by Ficoll-Paque Plus density-gradient centrifugation. Right after collection, samples were kept at -80 degrees C until analysis. The CDR3 spans 12 residues, from the cysteine through the phenylalanine. CDR3 DNA only is kept here, 36 bases in frame from base 1. The germline V gene supplies CDR1 SQVTM and CDR2 ANQGSEA. V gives up 8 bases and J gives up 0 bases, and the segment between their germline ends measures 10 bases. Two rounds of multiplex PCR were used to amplify the TCR beta CDR3 region from genomic DNA. In the first round of PCR, primers specific to each TRBV and TRBJ gene were used, and the primer sequences are filed in Chinese patent CN105087789A. Universal primers were used in the second PCR round. The Roche High Pure PCR Template Preparation Kit was used to extract genomic DNA from the frozen PBMCs. Paired-end sequencing with 151 bp reads was performed on the libraries using an Illumina HiSeq 3000. As for the original processing: CutAdapt was used to discard raw reads that did not contain the multiplex PCR primer sequences. Using PEAR, the high-quality paired reads were merged into contigs. MiXCR assigned TRB V, D and J gene segments to each contig by aligning to reference sequences. To remove sequencing errors, CDR3 sequences were clustered according to base quality and sequence similarity. Shannon entropy, normalized by the natural log of the productive TCR sequence number, served as the measure of diversity. Clonality was defined as one minus Shannon entropy divided by the natural log of the number of unique clonotypes. Using the Youden index from ROC curves, the researchers picked the repertoire-metric cut-offs for progression-free survival, and all analyses were carried out in R 3.5.3. TCRdb took the public reads, trimmed them with fastp at Q25, ran MiXCR for clone calling and kept in-frame beta chains. Duplicate CDR3 protein sequences are folded into a single record with the most common DNA and genes. The V and J calls reflect TCRdb's pipeline rather than the authors' work. The sample table records over 20,000 distinct CDR3 sequences; 40% of these occur just once. The top ten clones comprise around 50% of the sample.

About this clonotype itself: The target of this receptor is not known. This sequence may be a read error, since a much larger clone differs from it by one base.

The sample in question was PBMCs, obtained before or after stereotactic body radiation therapy (not recorded which). The origin of this receptor is a donor aged 50 or older with non-small cell lung cancer. This sequence uses TRBV29-1 and TRBJ1-2; tentative D gene TRBD1, with 6 bases matching. The CDR3 amino acid sequence is: CSSEGANYGYTF. The nucleotides are TGCAGCTCCGAGGGGGCTAACTATGGCTACACCTTC. Full variable domain (CDR3 extended with the reference TRBV29-1 and TRBJ1-2 proteins): SAVISQKPSRDICQRGTSLTIQCQVDSQVTMMFWYRQQPGQSLTLIATANQGSEATYESGFVIDKFPISRPNLTFSTLTVSNMSPEDSSIYLCSSEGANYGYTFGSGTRLTVV.